This entry concerns a single TCR beta chain. Sequencing was at deep level. Produced via immunoSEQ multiplex PCR; TCRdb's table is partial and in-frame only. The sample yields more than 550,000 clones, around 77% seen once. The CDR3 consists of 15 residues. CDR1 and CDR2 (germline): SGHTA, FQGNSA. V dropped 5 bases and J dropped 7; count of bases not matched to a gene: 13. The sample is drawn from a study of shared clonotypes between healthy human individuals. Study background: Contributing individuals were a couple of females and a few males aged 18 to 49.

Division of CD4+ cells produced a CD45RA+ naive subset and a CD45RA-negative memory subset. Sequencing input: memory CD4+ T cells sorted from blood. The subset: CD45RA-negative fraction. The receptor was derived from a woman in her twenties or thirties in good health. The chain carries TRBV7-2 and TRBJ2-7; 8 bases agree with TRBD1. The CDR3 spells CASSPDQGALWEQYF. As DNA, the CDR3 is TGTGCCAGCAGCCCTGACCAGGGGGCTTTGTGGGAGCAGTACTTC.